This T cell receptor (beta chain) was found in a study of cytomegalovirus exposure and HLA in healthy donors. Whole-study results and caveats: A later analysis reportedly identified an Asian-associated ancestry cluster as carrying fewer N-insertions than the roughly 670-donor mean.

Researchers ran the PCR with 60 Vbeta and 13 Jbeta primers. Sequencing used immunoSEQ multiplex PCR; TCRdb keeps in-frame clones, though not all of them. The repertoire includes about 130,000 clones, approximately 79% of them detected once, and approximately 7% sits in the top ten. At sampling all donors were nominally healthy, likely with unrecorded immune exposures. V trimming: 8 bases; J trimming: 2 bases; junction bases outside the gene matches: 5. CDR3 length equals 13 residues. The germline CDR1 and CDR2 sequences are LNHDA and SQIVND (reference sequence). A remark on this clone: What it binds is not known.

The sequence derives from a man in his forties or fifties in good health and CMV-seropositive. Sequencing was carried out using PBMCs. The chain carries TRBV19 and TRBJ1-2; 7 nucleotides match TRBD1. CDR3 region: CASFGTENYGYTF. The CDR3 DNA sequence: TGTGCCAGTTTCGGGACAGAGAACTATGGCTACACCTTC. Complete variable domain (other parts from reference TRBV19 and TRBJ1-2): DGGITQSPKYLFRKEGQNVTLSCEQNLNHDAMYWYRQDPGQGLRLIYYSQIVNDFQKGDIAEGYSVSREKKESFPLTVTSAQKNPTAFYLCASFGTENYGYTFGSGTRLTVV.